This paragraph covers one T cell receptor beta chain sequence. Antigen: not known. These data are taken from a study of T cell responses to AZD1222 COVID-19 vaccine. Study-wide results and caveats: The donor cohort was predominantly white British with a female majority, and clonal diversity may have been underestimated.

The V gene end was trimmed by 3 bases and the J gene end by 8 bases; junction bases not matched to a gene: 10. The germline V gene has CDR1 LGHNA and CDR2 YSLEER. The CDR3 covers 16 residues. This table comes from immunoSEQ multiplex PCR, and its TCRdb copy is limited to in-frame clones, with some not included. The table has 93,000 or so clones, about 90% seen once; the top ten hold 4% to 5.5%. This sequence joins TRBV4-3 and TRBJ1-4, with 9 positions matching TRBD1. The clonotype was recovered from an adult in good health. The sample consisted of peripheral blood, taken on day 0 of AZD1222 vaccination. CDR3: CASSQRHRGLEEKLFF. The CDR3 nucleotides read TGCGCCAGCAGCCAGCGCCACAGGGGGCTTGAAGAAAAACTGTTTTTT.